The sequence of this TCR beta chain was determined in a study of blood T cell repertoires in COVID-19. Study-wide background: T cells, B-cell-depleted T cells, or PBMCs provided the cDNA or gDNA that served as material.

Original processing methods: How many nucleated cells were present was estimated from reference gene primer amplification. TCRdb's copy holds only in-frame clones and misses some; the assay was immunoSEQ multiplex PCR. V, J and clone size are taken as reported in that table, and D and trimming were inferred from the DNA itself. The table records approximately 81,000 clones, 82% of them present only once. The source material was peripheral blood. The source is a human donor in a cohort sampled during active COVID-19.

The CDR3 nucleotides read TGTGCCAGCAGTGAGGAGGGTATAGCTTTCTTT. Residues: CASSEEGIAFF. The V call is TRBV2, the J call TRBJ1-1; no clear D gene. The CDR3 contains 11 residues. V dropped 3 bases and J dropped 10 bases, with 9 bases sitting between them. Germline loops: CDR1 SNHLY, CDR2 FYNNEI.